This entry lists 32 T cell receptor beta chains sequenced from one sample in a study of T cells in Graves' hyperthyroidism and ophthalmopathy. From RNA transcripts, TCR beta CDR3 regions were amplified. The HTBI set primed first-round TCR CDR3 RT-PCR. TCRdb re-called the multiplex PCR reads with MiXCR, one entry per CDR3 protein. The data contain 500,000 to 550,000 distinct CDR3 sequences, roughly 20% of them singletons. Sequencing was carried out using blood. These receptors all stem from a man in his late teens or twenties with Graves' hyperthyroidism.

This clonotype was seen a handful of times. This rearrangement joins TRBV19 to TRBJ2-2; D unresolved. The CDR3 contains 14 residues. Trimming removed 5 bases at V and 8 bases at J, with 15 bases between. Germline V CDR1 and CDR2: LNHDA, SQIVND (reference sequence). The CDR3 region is CASSYGLSRGELFF. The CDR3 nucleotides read TGTGCCAGTAGTTACGGCCTATCTCGGGGGGAGCTGTTTTTT.

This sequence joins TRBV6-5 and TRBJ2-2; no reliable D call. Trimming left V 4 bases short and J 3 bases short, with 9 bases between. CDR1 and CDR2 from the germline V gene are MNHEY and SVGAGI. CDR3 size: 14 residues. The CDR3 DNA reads TGTGCCAGCAGTTTGAGACTCCACACCGGGGAGCTGTTTTTT. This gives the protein CASSLRLHTGELFF.

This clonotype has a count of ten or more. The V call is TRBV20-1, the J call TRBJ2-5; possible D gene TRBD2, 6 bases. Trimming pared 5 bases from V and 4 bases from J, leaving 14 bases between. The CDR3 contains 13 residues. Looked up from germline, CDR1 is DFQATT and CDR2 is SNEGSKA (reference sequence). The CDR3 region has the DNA TGCAGTGCTGAGGTACTAGCAGGAGAGACCCAGTACTTC. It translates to CSAEVLAGETQYF.

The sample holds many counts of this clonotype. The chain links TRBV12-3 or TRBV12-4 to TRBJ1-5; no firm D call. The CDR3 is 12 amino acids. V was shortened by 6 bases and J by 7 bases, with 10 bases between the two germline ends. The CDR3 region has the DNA TGTGCCAGCAGCGGCATGGAGCAGCCCCAGCATTTT. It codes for CASSGMEQPQHF.

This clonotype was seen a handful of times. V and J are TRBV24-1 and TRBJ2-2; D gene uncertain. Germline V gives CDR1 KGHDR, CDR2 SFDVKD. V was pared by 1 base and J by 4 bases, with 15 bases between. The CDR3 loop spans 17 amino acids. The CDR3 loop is CATSDFPDLRGTGELFF. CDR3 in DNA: TGTGCCACCAGTGATTTTCCTGACCTCCGTGGCACCGGGGAGCTGTTTTTT.

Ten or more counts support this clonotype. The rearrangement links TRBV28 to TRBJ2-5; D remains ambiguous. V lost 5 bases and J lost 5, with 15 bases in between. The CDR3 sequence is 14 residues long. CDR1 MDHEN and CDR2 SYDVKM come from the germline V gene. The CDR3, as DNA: TGTGCCAGCAGTCTCCCCGACGGACGGGAGACCCAGTACTTC. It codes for CASSLPDGRETQYF.

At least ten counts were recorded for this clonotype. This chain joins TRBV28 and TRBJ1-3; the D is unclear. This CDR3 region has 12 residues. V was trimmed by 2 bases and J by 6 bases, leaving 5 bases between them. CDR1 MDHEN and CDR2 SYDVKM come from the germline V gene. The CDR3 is CASSLSANTIYF. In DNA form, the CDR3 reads TGTGCCAGCAGTTTAAGTGCAAACACCATATATTTT.

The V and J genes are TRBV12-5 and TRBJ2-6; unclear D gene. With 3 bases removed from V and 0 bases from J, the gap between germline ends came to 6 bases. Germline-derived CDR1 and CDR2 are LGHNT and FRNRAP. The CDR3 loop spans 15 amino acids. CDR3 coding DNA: TGTGCTAGTGGTTTTTGGACCTCTGGGGCCAACGTCCTGACTTTC. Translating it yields CASGFWTSGANVLTF.

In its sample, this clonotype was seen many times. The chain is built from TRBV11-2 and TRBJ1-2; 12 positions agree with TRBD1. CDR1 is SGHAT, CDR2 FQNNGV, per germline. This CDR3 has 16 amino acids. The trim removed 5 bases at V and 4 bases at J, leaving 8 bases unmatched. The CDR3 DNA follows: TGTGCCAGCAGCCCGTCCGGGACAGGGGGCCCCTATGGCTACACCTTC. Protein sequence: CASSPSGTGGPYGYTF.

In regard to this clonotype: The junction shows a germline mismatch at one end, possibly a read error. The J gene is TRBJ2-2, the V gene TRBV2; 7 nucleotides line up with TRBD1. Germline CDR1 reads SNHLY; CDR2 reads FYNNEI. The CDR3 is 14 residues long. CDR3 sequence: CAILRDSNTGDLFF. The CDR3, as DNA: TGTGCCATTCTCCGGGACAGCAACACCGGGGATCTGTTTTTT. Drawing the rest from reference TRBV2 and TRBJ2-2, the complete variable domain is EPEVTQTPSHQVTQMGQEVILRCVPISNHLYFYWYRQILGQKVEFLVSFYNNEISEKSEIFDDQFSVERPDGSNFTLKIRSTKLEDSAMYFCAILRDSNTGDLFFGEGSRLTVL.

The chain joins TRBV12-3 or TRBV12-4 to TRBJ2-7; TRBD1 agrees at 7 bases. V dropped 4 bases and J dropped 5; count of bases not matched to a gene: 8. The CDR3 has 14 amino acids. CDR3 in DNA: TGTGCCAGCAGTTCTTTCACAGGGGACCACGAGCAGTACTTC. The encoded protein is CASSSFTGDHEQYF.

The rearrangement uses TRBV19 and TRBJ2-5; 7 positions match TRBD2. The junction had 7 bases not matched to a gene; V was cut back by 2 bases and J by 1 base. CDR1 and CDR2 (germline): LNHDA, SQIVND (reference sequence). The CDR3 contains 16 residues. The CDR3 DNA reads TGTGCCAGTAGTATAAATAGCGGGCGACTCCAAGAGACCCAGTACTTC. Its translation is CASSINSGRLQETQYF.

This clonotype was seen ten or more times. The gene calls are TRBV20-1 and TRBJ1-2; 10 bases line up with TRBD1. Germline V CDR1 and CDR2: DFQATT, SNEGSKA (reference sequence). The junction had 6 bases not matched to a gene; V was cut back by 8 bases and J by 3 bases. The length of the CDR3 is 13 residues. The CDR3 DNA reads TGCAGTACACGACAGGGGGCTGACTATGGCTACACCTTC. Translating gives CSTRQGADYGYTF.

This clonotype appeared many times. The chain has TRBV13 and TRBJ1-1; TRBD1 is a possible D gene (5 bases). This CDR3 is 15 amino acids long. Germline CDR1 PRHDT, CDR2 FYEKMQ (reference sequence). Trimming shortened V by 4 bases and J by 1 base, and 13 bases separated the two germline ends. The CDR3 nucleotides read TGTGCCAGCAGCTCCTTACAGGATCCGAACACTGAAGCTTTCTTT. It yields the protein CASSSLQDPNTEAFF. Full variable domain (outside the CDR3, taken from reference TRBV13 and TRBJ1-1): AAGVIQSPRHLIKEKRETATLKCYPIPRHDTVYWYQQGPGQDPQFLISFYEKMQSDKGSIPDRFSAQQFSDYHSELNMSSLELGDSALYFCASSSLQDPNTEAFFGQGTRLTVV.

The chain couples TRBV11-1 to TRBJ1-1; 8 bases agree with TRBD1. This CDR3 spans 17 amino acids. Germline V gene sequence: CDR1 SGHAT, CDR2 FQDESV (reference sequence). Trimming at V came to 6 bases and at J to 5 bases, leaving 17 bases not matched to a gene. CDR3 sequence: CASSLRSGGVGNTEAFF. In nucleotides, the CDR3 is TGTGCCAGCAGTTTGCGTTCAGGGGGCGTAGGGAATACTGAAGCTTTCTTT.

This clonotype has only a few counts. This CDR3 is CASSLAGEFLGYTF. CDR3 in DNA: TGTGCCAGCAGTTTAGCAGGGGAATTTCTTGGCTACACCTTC. This sequence joins TRBV12-3 or TRBV12-4 and TRBJ1-2, with TRBD1 as a possible D gene (5 bases). The CDR3 covers 14 residues. The germline V and J ends were trimmed by 0 bases and 7 bases, with 12 bases remaining between them.

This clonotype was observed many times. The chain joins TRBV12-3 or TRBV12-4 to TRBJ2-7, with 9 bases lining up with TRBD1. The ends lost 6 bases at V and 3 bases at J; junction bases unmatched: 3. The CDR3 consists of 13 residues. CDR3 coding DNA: TGTGCCAGCAGGGGACAGGGAAACTACGAGCAGTACTTC. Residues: CASRGQGNYEQYF.

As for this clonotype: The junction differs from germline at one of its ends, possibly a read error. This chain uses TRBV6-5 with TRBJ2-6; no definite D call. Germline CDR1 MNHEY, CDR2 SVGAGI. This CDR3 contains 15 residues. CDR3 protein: CAISYVGSGANVLTF. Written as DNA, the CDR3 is TGTGCCATCAGTTACGTAGGGTCTGGGGCCAACGTCCTGACTTTC.

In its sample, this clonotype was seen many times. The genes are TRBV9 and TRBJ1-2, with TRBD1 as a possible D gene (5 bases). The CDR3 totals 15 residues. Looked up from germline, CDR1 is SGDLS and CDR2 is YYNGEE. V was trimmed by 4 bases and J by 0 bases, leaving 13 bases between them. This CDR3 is CASSPQTAANYGYTF. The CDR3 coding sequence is TGTGCCAGCAGCCCCCAGACAGCAGCTAACTATGGCTACACCTTC.

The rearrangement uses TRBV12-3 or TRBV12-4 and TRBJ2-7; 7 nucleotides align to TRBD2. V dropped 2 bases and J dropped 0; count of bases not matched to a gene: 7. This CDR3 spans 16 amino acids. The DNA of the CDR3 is TGTGCCAGCAGTTTAAACCTCGGGGGGAGCTCCTACGAGCAGTACTTC. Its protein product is CASSLNLGGSSYEQYF.

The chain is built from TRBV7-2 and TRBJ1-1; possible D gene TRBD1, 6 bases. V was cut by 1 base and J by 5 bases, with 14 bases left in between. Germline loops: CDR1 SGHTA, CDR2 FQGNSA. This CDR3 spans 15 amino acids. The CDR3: CASSLVGAGETEAFF. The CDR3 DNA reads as TGTGCCAGCAGCTTAGTGGGGGCGGGGGAGACTGAAGCTTTCTTT.

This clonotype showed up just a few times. For the CDR3, the DNA is TGTGCCTGGAGTGATGGGAGGTCCTATAATTCACCCCTCCACTTT. This codes for CAWSDGRSYNSPLHF. The genes are TRBV30 and TRBJ1-6; D gene unclear. Germline assignment: CDR1 GTSNPN and CDR2 SVGIG (reference sequence). The CDR3 is made up of 15 amino acids. V shed 1 base and J shed 1 base, with 8 bases lying between them.

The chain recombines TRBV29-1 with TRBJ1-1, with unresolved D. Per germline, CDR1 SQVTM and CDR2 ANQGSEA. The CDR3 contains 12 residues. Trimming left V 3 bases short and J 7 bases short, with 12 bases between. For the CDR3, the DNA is TGCAGCGTTGATCCCATTGGAGGTGAAGCTTTCTTT. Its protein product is CSVDPIGGEAFF.

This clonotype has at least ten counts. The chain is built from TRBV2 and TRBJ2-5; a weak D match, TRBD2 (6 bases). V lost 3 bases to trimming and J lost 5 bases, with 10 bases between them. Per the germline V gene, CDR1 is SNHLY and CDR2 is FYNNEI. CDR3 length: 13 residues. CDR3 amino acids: CASSEAGSETQYF. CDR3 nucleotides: TGTGCCAGCAGTGAGGCGGGGAGCGAGACCCAGTACTTC. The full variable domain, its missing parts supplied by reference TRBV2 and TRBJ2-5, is EPEVTQTPSHQVTQMGQEVILRCVPISNHLYFYWYRQILGQKVEFLVSFYNNEISEKSEIFDDQFSVERPDGSNFTLKIRSTKLEDSAMYFCASSEAGSETQYFGPGTRLLVL.

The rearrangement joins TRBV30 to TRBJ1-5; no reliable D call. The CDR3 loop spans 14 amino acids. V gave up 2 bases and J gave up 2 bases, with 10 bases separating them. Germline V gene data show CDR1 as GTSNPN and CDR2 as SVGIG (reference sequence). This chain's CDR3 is CAWSKFSRNQPQHF. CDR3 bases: TGTGCCTGGAGTAAATTCAGCCGCAATCAGCCCCAGCATTTT. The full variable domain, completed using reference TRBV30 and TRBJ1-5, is SQTIHQWPATLVQPVGSPLSLECTVEGTSNPNLYWYRQAAGRGLQLLFYSVGIGQISSEVPQNLSASRPQDRQFILSSKKLLLSDSGFYLCAWSKFSRNQPQHFGDGTRLSIL.

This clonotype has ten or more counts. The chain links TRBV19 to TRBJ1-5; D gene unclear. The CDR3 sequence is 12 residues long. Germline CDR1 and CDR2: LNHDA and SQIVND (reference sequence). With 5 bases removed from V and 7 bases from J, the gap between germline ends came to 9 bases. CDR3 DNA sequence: TGTGCCAGTAGTCCCCTCGGGCAGCCCCAGCATTTT. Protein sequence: CASSPLGQPQHF.

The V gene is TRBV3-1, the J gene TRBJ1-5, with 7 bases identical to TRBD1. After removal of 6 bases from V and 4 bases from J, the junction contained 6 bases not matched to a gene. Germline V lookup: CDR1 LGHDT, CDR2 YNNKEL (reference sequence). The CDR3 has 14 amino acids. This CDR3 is CASSWRQGNQPQHF. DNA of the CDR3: TGTGCCAGCAGTTGGAGACAGGGAAATCAGCCCCAGCATTTT.

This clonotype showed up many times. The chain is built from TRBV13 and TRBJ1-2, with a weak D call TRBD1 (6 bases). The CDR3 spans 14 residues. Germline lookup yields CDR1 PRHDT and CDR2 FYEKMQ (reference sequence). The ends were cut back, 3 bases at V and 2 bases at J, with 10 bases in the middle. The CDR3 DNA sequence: TGTGCCAGCAGCTTCGACAGGTTAAACTATGGCTACACCTTC. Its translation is CASSFDRLNYGYTF. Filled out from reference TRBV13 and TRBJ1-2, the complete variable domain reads AAGVIQSPRHLIKEKRETATLKCYPIPRHDTVYWYQQGPGQDPQFLISFYEKMQSDKGSIPDRFSAQQFSDYHSELNMSSLELGDSALYFCASSFDRLNYGYTFGSGTRLTVV.

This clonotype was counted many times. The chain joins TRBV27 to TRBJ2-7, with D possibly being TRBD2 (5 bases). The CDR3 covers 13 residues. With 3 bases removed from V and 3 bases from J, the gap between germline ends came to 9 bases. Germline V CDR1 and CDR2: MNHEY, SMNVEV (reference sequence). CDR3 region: CASSFGKRYEQYF. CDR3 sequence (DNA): TGTGCCAGCAGTTTCGGGAAACGCTACGAGCAGTACTTC.

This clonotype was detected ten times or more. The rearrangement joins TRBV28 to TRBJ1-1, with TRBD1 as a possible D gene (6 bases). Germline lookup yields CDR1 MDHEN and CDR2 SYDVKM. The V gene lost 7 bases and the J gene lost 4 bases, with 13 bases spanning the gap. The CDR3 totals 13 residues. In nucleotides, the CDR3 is TGTGCCAGCACCCACCGGGGGCTCACTGAAGCTTTCTTT. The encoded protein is CASTHRGLTEAFF.

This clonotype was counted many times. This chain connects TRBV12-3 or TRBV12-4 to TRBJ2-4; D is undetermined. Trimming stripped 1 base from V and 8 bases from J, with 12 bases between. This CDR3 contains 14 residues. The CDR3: CASSLGGRGYIQYF. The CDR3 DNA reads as TGTGCCAGCAGTTTAGGAGGCCGTGGGTACATTCAGTACTTC.

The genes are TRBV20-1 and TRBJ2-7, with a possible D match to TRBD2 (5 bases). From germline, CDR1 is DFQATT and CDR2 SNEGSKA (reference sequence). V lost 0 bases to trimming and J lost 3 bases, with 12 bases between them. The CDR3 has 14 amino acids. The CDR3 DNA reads TGCAGTGCTAGAGATATCGGGATGGTCTACGAGCAGTACTTC. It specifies CSARDIGMVYEQYF.